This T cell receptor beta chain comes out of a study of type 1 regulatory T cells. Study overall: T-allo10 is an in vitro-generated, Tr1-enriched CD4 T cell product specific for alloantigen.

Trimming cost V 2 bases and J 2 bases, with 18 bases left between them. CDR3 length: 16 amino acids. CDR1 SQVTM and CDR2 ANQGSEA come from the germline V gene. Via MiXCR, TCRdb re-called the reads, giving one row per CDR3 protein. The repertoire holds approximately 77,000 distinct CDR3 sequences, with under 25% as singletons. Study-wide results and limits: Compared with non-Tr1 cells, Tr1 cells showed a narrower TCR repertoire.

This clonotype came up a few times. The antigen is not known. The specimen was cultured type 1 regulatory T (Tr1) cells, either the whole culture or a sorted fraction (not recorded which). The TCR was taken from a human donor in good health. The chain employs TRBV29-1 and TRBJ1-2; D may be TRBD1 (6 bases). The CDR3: CSVEMSGATGNYGYTF. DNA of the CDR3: TGCAGCGTTGAAATGTCGGGGGCCACCGGGAACTATGGCTACACCTTC.